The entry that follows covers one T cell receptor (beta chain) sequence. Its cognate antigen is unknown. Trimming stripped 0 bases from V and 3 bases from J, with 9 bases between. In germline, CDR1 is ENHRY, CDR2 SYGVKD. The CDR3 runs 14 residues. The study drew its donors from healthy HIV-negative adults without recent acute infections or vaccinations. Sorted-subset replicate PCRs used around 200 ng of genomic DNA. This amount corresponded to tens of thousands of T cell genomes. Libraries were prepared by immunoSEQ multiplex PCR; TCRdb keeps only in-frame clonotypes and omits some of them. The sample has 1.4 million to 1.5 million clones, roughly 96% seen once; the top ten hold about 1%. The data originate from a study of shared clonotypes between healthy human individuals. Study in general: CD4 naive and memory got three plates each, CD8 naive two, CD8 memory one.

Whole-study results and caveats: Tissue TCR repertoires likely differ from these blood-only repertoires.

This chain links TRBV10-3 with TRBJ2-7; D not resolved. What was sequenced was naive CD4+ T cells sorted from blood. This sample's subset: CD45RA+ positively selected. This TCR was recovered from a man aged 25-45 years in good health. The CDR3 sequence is CAISESLALYEQYF. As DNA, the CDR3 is TGTGCCATCAGTGAGTCCCTGGCGCTCTACGAGCAGTACTTC.